This entry features one TCR beta chain sequence. The data were taken from a study of T cell responses to AZD1222 COVID-19 vaccine. The assay was immunoSEQ multiplex PCR, and TCRdb's table has in-frame clones only and misses some. Altogether about 88,000 clones are present, about nine tenths being singletons, with the ten largest covering 2.4%. V dropped 2 bases and J dropped 5; count of bases not matched to a gene: 11. The CDR3 extends over 17 amino acids. Germline CDR1 reads SGHRS; CDR2 reads YFSETQ. The gene calls are TRBV5-1 and TRBJ1-4; 8 nucleotides line up with TRBD1. Sample: peripheral blood, taken on day 0 of AZD1222 vaccination. This sequence was found in an adult in good health. The CDR3 DNA sequence: TGCGCCAGCAGCTTTACCACCGGGACAGGCCAGAATGAAAAACTGTTTTTT. Its protein product is CASSFTTGTGQNEKLFF.